One sample yielded the 20 T cell receptor beta chains listed below, sequenced in a study of T cell clonality in common variable immunodeficiency. The repertoire was sequenced with immunoSEQ multiplex PCR; TCRdb's copy has only in-frame clones and lacks some. The sample yields roughly 40,000 clones, without any singletons. Study results and caveats: Common variable immunodeficiency TCR beta sequences reportedly had fewer deletions and N-nucleotide insertions.

These receptors are not linked to any known antigen. The source material was peripheral blood mononuclear cells. The receptors stem from a human donor with common variable immunodeficiency.

Regarding this clone: From the germline J gene comes the end of the CDR3, since the read stops 3 residues before it. The chain has TRBV7-6 and TRBJ1-2, with D hard to call. The germline V gene encodes CDR1 SGHVS and CDR2 FNYEAQ. The CDR3 runs 14 residues. The CDR3 DNA, read in part, is TGTGCCAGCAGCTTAGATCAAGGGTTGGGCGGC. As protein: CASSLDQGLGG. In full, the CDR3 is CASSLDQGLGGYTF.

This clone has just a few counts. The CDR3 is CSASVGDEQYF. CDR3 bases read: TGCAGTGCTAGCGTCGGGGACGAG. V and J are TRBV20-1 and TRBJ2-7; D perhaps matches TRBD2 (5 bases). The observed sequence ends 3 residues before the CDR3 terminus, with the missing tail filled in from the germline J gene. V lost 3 bases and J lost 5, with 8 bases in between. The CDR3 has 11 amino acids. The germline gives CDR1 DFQATT, CDR2 SNEGSKA (reference sequence).

This clone occurred many times. The read stops 3 residues short of the end of the CDR3; the missing end is completed from the germline J gene. The chain joins TRBV7-2 to TRBJ2-5, with TRBD1 matching over 10 bases. The CDR3 runs to 15 residues. V lost 5 bases to trimming and J lost 4 bases; unmatched junction nucleotides: 7. Germline-derived CDR1 and CDR2 are SGHTA and FQGNSA. CDR3 sequence: CASSPGQGRGETQYF. The sequenced CDR3 bases are TGTGCCAGCAGCCCGGGACAGGGGAGAGGAGAGACC.

The sample holds a few counts of this clone. Read data end 3 residues before the CDR3 end; the end is taken from the germline J gene. The genes are TRBV30 and TRBJ2-2; the D gene is possibly TRBD1 (5 bases). The germline CDR1 and CDR2 sequences are GTSNPN and SVGIG (reference sequence). This CDR3 spans 16 amino acids. Trimming removed 2 bases from V and 0 bases from J, with 13 bases in between. CDR3 bases read: TGTGCCTGGAGTATAACGACAGTCGCGAACACCGGGGAG. Amino acid sequence: CAWSITTVANTGE. The CDR3 as a whole reads CAWSITTVANTGELFF.

With regard to this clone: The read terminates 3 residues before the CDR3 end, so the remaining end is supplied by the germline J gene. The chain carries TRBV6-1 and TRBJ1-2, with a weak D call TRBD1 (5 bases). V lost 4 bases to trimming and J lost 0 bases, with 12 bases between them. The germline gives CDR1 MNHNS, CDR2 SASEGT. The CDR3 sequence is 15 residues long. The sequenced CDR3 bases are TGTGCCAGCAGTGGAGACAGTCGAGCTAACTATGGC. This codes for CASSGDSRANYG. The complete CDR3 protein is CASSGDSRANYGYTF.

On this clone itself: Coverage ceases 3 residues before the CDR3 finishes, and the germline J gene fills in the end. The genes are TRBV5-1 and TRBJ2-3; D is ambiguous. The V end lost 2 bases, the J end lost 4 bases, and 5 bases lay between the germline ends. Per germline, CDR1 SGHRS and CDR2 YFSETQ. The CDR3 is 12 residues long. The CDR3 bases that were read are TGCGCCAGCAGCTTTCGGGCAGATACG. It translates to CASSFRADT. The whole CDR3 reads CASSFRADTQYF.

This clone has a count of ten or more. The CDR3 extends 3 residues past the end of the read, so its final part is completed from the germline J gene. V and J are TRBV29-1 and TRBJ1-5, with TRBD1 as a possible D gene (5 bases). Germline values: CDR1 SQVTM, CDR2 ANQGSEA. This CDR3 spans 13 amino acids. Trimming removed 4 bases at V and 6 bases at J, with 13 bases between. This CDR3 is CSVVGQGGQPQHF. The covered CDR3 bases are TGCAGCGTTGTGGGGCAGGGAGGTCAGCCC.

This clone has ten or more counts. The read ends 3 residues early relative to the CDR3; the germline J gene fills the gap. J is TRBJ2-7 and V is TRBV20-1; tentatively, D is TRBD1 (5 bases). Looked up from germline, CDR1 is DFQATT and CDR2 is SNEGSKA (reference sequence). The CDR3 runs 12 residues. Between the trimmed V and J ends, which lost 8 bases and 0 bases, there was a span of 11 bases. The part of the CDR3 DNA that was read is TGCAGTCGATCGACAGACTCCTACGAG. Encoded protein: CSRSTDSYE. The whole CDR3 protein is CSRSTDSYEQYF.

This clone came up a few times. The read ends 3 residues early relative to the CDR3; the germline J gene fills the gap. The chain joins TRBV30 to TRBJ1-1; 7 nucleotides match TRBD1. Germline CDR1 is GTSNPN and CDR2 is SVGIG (reference sequence). CDR3 length equals 13 residues. The chain's CDR3 is CAWSHLEGARAFF. The sequenced CDR3 bases are TGTGCCTGGAGTCACCTAGAGGGGGCGCGG.

Comments on this clone: The read ends 3 residues shy of where the CDR3 ends; the end is completed using the germline J gene. The same CDR3 can be traced to other DNA sequences in this sample. This chain joins TRBV30 and TRBJ1-2; the D is unclear. Between the trimmed V and J ends, which lost 0 bases and 7 bases, there was a span of 6 bases. CDR1 is GTSNPN, CDR2 SVGIG, per germline (reference sequence). CDR3 length: 11 residues. This CDR3 is CAWSVLFGYTF. CDR3 DNA (partial): TGTGCCTGGAGTGTATTATTTGGC.

On this clone itself: Read data end 3 residues before the CDR3 end; the end is taken from the germline J gene. The chain couples TRBV7-9 to TRBJ2-1, with 9 bases fitting TRBD2. The trim removed 4 bases at V and 9 bases at J, leaving 4 bases unmatched. The germline V gene has CDR1 SEHNR and CDR2 FQNEAQ (reference sequence). This CDR3 has 13 amino acids. The CDR3 sequence: CASSSLAGVEQFF. CDR3 DNA, as far as it was read: TGTGCCAGCAGCTCATTAGCGGGAGTTGAG.

A word on this clone: The read is 3 residues too short to cover the CDR3 end, so that end is filled in from the germline J gene. This sequence joins TRBV7-6 and TRBJ2-3; 14 nucleotides line up with TRBD2. Germline assignment: CDR1 SGHVS and CDR2 FNYEAQ. Trimming took 5 bases from V and 4 from J; bases not matched to a gene: 5. The CDR3 is made up of 16 amino acids. The part of the CDR3 DNA that was read is TGTGCCAGCAGCCCTTTGGGACTAGCGGGAGCAGATACG. It yields the protein CASSPLGLAGADT. The whole CDR3 region reads CASSPLGLAGADTQYF.

This clone was seen repeatedly, ten times or more. Sequencing ends 3 residues short of the CDR3 end; the germline J gene provides the rest. The J gene is TRBJ2-1, the V gene TRBV7-6; D is perhaps TRBD2 (6 bases). V was cut by 3 bases and J by 0 bases, with 12 bases left in between. There are 16 residues in the CDR3. Germline V lookup: CDR1 SGHVS, CDR2 FNYEAQ. The CDR3 sequence: CASSLEGLSSYNEQFF. CDR3 bases read: TGTGCCAGCAGCTTGGAGGGCCTCAGCTCCTACAATGAG. The whole variable domain, remainder taken from reference TRBV7-6 and TRBJ2-1, is GAGVSQSPRYKVTKRGQDVALRCDPISGHVSLYWYRQALGQGPEFLTYFNYEAQQDKSGLPNDRFSAERPEGSISTLTIQRTEQRDSAMYRCASSLEGLSSYNEQFFGPGTRLTVL.

This clone was detected many times. The read comes to an end 3 residues before the CDR3 does, leaving the germline J gene to fill in the end. The rearrangement uses TRBV19 and TRBJ1-5; the match to TRBD1 covers 9 bases. With 1 base clipped from V and 4 bases from J, the junction kept 8 bases outside the gene matches. Germline V gives CDR1 LNHDA, CDR2 SQIVND (reference sequence). The CDR3 is 17 residues long. CDR3 region: CASSIVQGAVGNQPQHF. The covered CDR3 bases are TGTGCCAGTAGTATAGTACAGGGGGCAGTAGGTAATCAGCCC.

The sample holds many counts of this clone. The CDR3 is cut off 3 residues early in the read; its end comes from the germline J gene. The chain employs TRBV18 and TRBJ1-2, with D perhaps TRBD1 (6 bases). The V end lost 4 bases, the J end lost 7 bases, and 16 bases lay between the germline ends. This CDR3 is built from 14 residues. Germline V gene lookup returns CDR1 KGHSH and CDR2 LQKENI. The CDR3 spells CASSLIVQGLGYTF. The covered CDR3 bases are TGTGCCAGCTCACTTATCGTACAGGGTCTTGGC.

This clone was seen repeatedly, ten times or more. The read gets to within 3 residues of the CDR3 end, and the germline J gene fills in the rest. The rearrangement uses TRBV19 and TRBJ1-2; 9 bases are shared with TRBD1. Losses at the gene ends were 4 bases for V and 2 bases for J; bases not matched to a gene: 8. The CDR3 contains 16 residues. Germline lookup yields CDR1 LNHDA and CDR2 SQIVND (reference sequence). The CDR3 here is CASSRGTGYVNYGYTF. The sequenced part of the CDR3 DNA is TGTGCCAGTAGTAGAGGGACAGGGTATGTCAACTATGGC.

This clone was detected a few times. An end of the junction does not agree with germline; a read error may underlie this. The read ends 3 residues before the CDR3 terminus; that terminus is restored from the germline J gene. V is TRBV7-7 and J is TRBJ2-5, with 11 nucleotides matching TRBD2. Germline lookup yields CDR1 SSHAT and CDR2 FNYEAQ (reference sequence). There are 14 residues in the CDR3. CDR3 DNA, as far as it was read: TGTGCTAGCAGCTGGACTAGCGGGCAAGAGACC. Amino acids: CASSWTSGQET. The full CDR3 protein is CASSWTSGQETQYF.

Concerning this clone itself: Read data end 3 residues before the CDR3 end; the end is taken from the germline J gene. V is TRBV20-1 and J is TRBJ2-7; maybe TRBD2 (6 bases). Germline V gene sequence: CDR1 DFQATT, CDR2 SNEGSKA (reference sequence). This CDR3 has 13 amino acids. V gave up 8 bases and J gave up 3 bases, with 17 bases separating them. The DNA read from the CDR3 is TGCAGTACTTACCGGGCGGGATACTACGAG. Translating it yields CSTYRAGYYE. The whole CDR3 region reads CSTYRAGYYEQYF.

This clone has only a few counts. The DNA ends 3 residues before the CDR3 does, and the rest of the CDR3 is filled in from the germline J gene. The J gene is TRBJ2-5, the V gene TRBV7-9; 7 bases are shared with TRBD1. The trim removed 2 bases at V and 1 base at J, leaving 4 bases unmatched. Per the germline V gene, CDR1 is SEHNR and CDR2 is FQNEAQ (reference sequence). The CDR3 sequence is 15 residues long. The sequenced part of the CDR3 DNA is TGTGCCAGCAGCTTATGGGGGACAGCCCAAGAGACC. This gives the protein CASSLWGTAQET. In full, the CDR3 reads CASSLWGTAQETQYF.

This clone was detected ten times or more. Read sequence stops 3 residues before the CDR3 end, and the germline J gene provides the missing end. V usage is TRBV10-3 and J usage is TRBJ2-5; 8 bases match TRBD2. The CDR3 covers 15 residues. From germline, CDR1 is ENHRY and CDR2 SYGVKD. After removal of 3 bases from V and 2 bases from J, the junction contained 5 bases not matched to a gene. Incomplete CDR3 DNA: TGTGCCATCAGTGACGGGGGGGCGCGACAAGAGACC. Its translation is CAISDGGARQET. The CDR3, in full, reads CAISDGGARQETQYF.